The 25 T cell receptor beta chains given below trace back to one sample, sequenced in a study of OX40 agonist ivuxolimab in advanced cancers. Assay: immunoSEQ multiplex PCR; the TCRdb copy retains only in-frame clones and omits some. The table shows 98,000 or so clones, with 94% occurring only once. The sample in question was CD4+ or CD8+ T cells sorted from blood, obtained in a trial of the OX40 agonist ivuxolimab. These receptors were collected from an adult with an advanced solid tumor such as melanoma, head and neck, liver or kidney cancer.

As DNA, the CDR3 is TGTGCCAGCAGCTCTCGACGATATTCACCCCTCCACTTT. This gives the protein CASSSRRYSPLHF. The V gene is TRBV7-2, the J gene TRBJ1-6; D remains ambiguous. V was cut by 4 bases and J by 8 bases, with 9 bases left in between. The CDR3 extends over 13 amino acids. CDR1 is SGHTA and CDR2 is FQGNSA in the germline V gene. Drawing the rest from reference TRBV7-2 and TRBJ1-6, the complete variable domain is GAGVSQSPSNKVTEKGKDVELRCDPISGHTALYWYRQSLGQGLEFLIYFQGNSAPDKSGLPSDRFSAERTGGSVSTLTIQRTQQEDSAVYLCASSSRRYSPLHFGNGTRLTVT.

This clone appeared a single time. This specimen includes other DNA sequences encoding the same CDR3. DNA of the CDR3: TGTGCCAGCAGCTCGACAGGGGCTAATGAAAAACTGTTTTTT. This codes for CASSSTGANEKLFF. The chain has TRBV5-4 and TRBJ1-4, with 8 positions matching TRBD1. The CDR3 covers 14 residues. V was clipped by 3 bases and J by 3 bases; unmatched bases: 1. Germline V lookup: CDR1 SGHNT, CDR2 YYREEE (reference sequence).

V and J are TRBV2 and TRBJ1-4, with D hard to call. In germline, CDR1 is SNHLY, CDR2 FYNNEI. This CDR3 is built from 12 residues. The germline V and J ends were trimmed by 5 bases and 4 bases, with 5 bases remaining between them. Written as DNA, the CDR3 is TGTGCCAGCAGTCAAAGTAATGAAAAACTGTTTTTT. It is translated as CASSQSNEKLFF.

In this sample, this clone turned up a few times. The rearrangement links TRBV19 to TRBJ2-5; tentative D call: TRBD1 (6 bases). The V gene's germline CDR1 is LNHDA and CDR2 SQIVND (reference sequence). The CDR3 consists of 15 residues. Trimming stripped 2 bases from V and 5 bases from J, with 15 bases between. CDR3 residues: CASSIRDTRGETQYF. Written as DNA, the CDR3 is TGTGCCAGTAGTATACGGGACACGAGAGGGGAGACCCAGTACTTC.

This clone was seen just once. V usage is TRBV29-1 and J usage is TRBJ2-7, with D perhaps TRBD1 (5 bases). Germline lookup yields CDR1 SQVTM and CDR2 ANQGSEA. This CDR3 has 13 residues. With 3 bases removed from V and 7 bases from J, the gap between germline ends came to 16 bases. The CDR3 protein is CSVDLGQASEQYF. In DNA, the CDR3 is TGCAGCGTTGATTTGGGGCAGGCCTCAGAGCAGTACTTC.

The chain uses TRBV4-2 and TRBJ1-2, with D possibly matching TRBD1 (6 bases). CDR1 and CDR2 from the germline V gene are LGHNA and YNFKEQ. Deletions cut 0 bases from V and 8 bases from J, with 19 bases between. This CDR3 has 16 amino acids. This CDR3 is CASSQDGGGGAEGYTF. The CDR3 coding sequence is TGTGCCAGCAGCCAAGATGGGGGCGGGGGGGCAGAGGGCTACACCTTC.

This chain joins TRBV7-3 and TRBJ1-1; tentative D call: TRBD1 (6 bases). The CDR3 is 15 amino acids. Germline CDR1 reads SGHTA; CDR2 reads FQGTGA. Trimming removed 2 bases at V and 1 base at J, with 11 bases between. The CDR3 spells CASSLGGGGNTEAFF. CDR3 nucleotide sequence: TGTGCCAGCAGCTTAGGAGGGGGAGGGAACACTGAAGCTTTCTTT.

This rearrangement joins TRBV4-3 to TRBJ1-5; weak D call: TRBD1 (5 bases). The CDR3 loop spans 16 amino acids. Germline assignment: CDR1 LGHNA and CDR2 YSLEER. V was cut by 0 bases and J by 7 bases, with 16 bases left in between. The CDR3: CASSQDPPQATQPQHF. CDR3 sequence (DNA): TGCGCCAGCAGCCAAGATCCTCCACAGGCCACCCAGCCCCAGCATTTT.

This sequence joins TRBV29-1 and TRBJ2-1, with D hard to call. The germline CDR1 and CDR2 sequences are SQVTM and ANQGSEA. V was shortened by 7 bases and J by 1 base, with 8 bases between the two germline ends. The CDR3 has 12 residues. Written as DNA, the CDR3 is TGCAGCGCCCGGCCGTCCTACAATGAGCAGTTCTTC. Translation gives CSARPSYNEQFF.

This chain connects TRBV28 to TRBJ2-3; 7 bases line up with TRBD2. This CDR3 comprises 15 residues. Per the germline V gene, CDR1 is MDHEN and CDR2 is SYDVKM. After removal of 0 bases from V and 1 base from J, the junction contained 1 base not matched to a gene. The CDR3 protein is CASSLWAGGTDTQYF. CDR3 nucleotide sequence: TGTGCCAGCAGTTTATGGGCGGGAGGCACAGATACGCAGTATTTT.

The chain uses TRBV7-9 and TRBJ1-5; D not certain. V was shortened by 5 bases and J by 4 bases, with 12 bases between the two germline ends. The CDR3 contains 14 residues. Germline CDR1 is SEHNR and CDR2 is FQNEAQ (reference sequence). The CDR3 nucleotides are TGTGCCAGCAGCCTTCCTGGAGATAATCAGCCCCAGCATTTT. It translates to CASSLPGDNQPQHF.

This chain connects TRBV19 to TRBJ1-6, with 7 bases aligning to TRBD1. CDR3 length equals 19 residues. Unmatched junction bases numbered 22, after V lost 6 bases and J lost 8 bases. Per the germline V gene, CDR1 is LNHDA and CDR2 is SQIVND (reference sequence). The CDR3 is CASSDTGLTLTGRHSPLHF. CDR3 nucleotides: TGTGCCAGTAGCGACACCGGTTTGACTTTGACAGGGAGACATTCACCCCTCCACTTT.

The chain combines TRBV7-2 with TRBJ1-2; 8 nucleotides agree with TRBD1. Germline V gene data show CDR1 as SGHTA and CDR2 as FQGNSA. The CDR3 is 15 amino acids. J was trimmed by 4 bases and V by 5 bases; bases with no gene match: 9. The CDR3 loop is CASSGRDRTLYGYTF. The CDR3 nucleotides are TGTGCCAGCAGCGGCCGGGACAGGACCCTCTATGGCTACACCTTC.

The chain links TRBV19 to TRBJ1-1, with a weak D call TRBD1 (6 bases). CDR1 and CDR2 (germline): LNHDA, SQIVND (reference sequence). The CDR3 is made up of 14 amino acids. Trimming removed 8 bases at V and 4 bases at J, with 17 bases between. CDR3 bases: TGTGCCAGTGGACTCCCAGGGGTGGGCACTGAAGCTTTCTTT. Its protein product is CASGLPGVGTEAFF.

The chain is built from TRBV30 and TRBJ1-1; D may be TRBD1 (5 bases). Germline CDR1 is GTSNPN and CDR2 is SVGIG (reference sequence). V shed 2 bases and J shed 7 bases, with 14 bases lying between them. CDR3 length: 13 amino acids. CDR3 sequence: CAWSRGGDIEAFF. CDR3 in DNA: TGTGCCTGGAGTCGGGGAGGGGATATTGAAGCTTTCTTT.

The CDR3 region is CASSPDRLAFF. In DNA form, the CDR3 reads TGTGCCAGCAGCCCTGACAGGTTGGCTTTCTTT. The chain is built from TRBV9 and TRBJ1-1; D possibly corresponds to TRBD1 (6 bases). With 4 bases removed from V and 11 bases from J, the gap between germline ends came to 12 bases. This CDR3 comprises 11 residues. Germline assignment: CDR1 SGDLS and CDR2 YYNGEE.

This chain connects TRBV4-1 to TRBJ2-7; D perhaps matches TRBD2 (6 bases). The CDR3 runs to 14 residues. Trimming stripped 3 bases from V and 7 bases from J, with 16 bases between. Per germline, CDR1 MGHRA and CDR2 YSYEKL. CDR3 loop: CASSQTGSLFEQYF. The CDR3 nucleotides are TGCGCCAGCAGCCAGACCGGGAGCTTGTTTGAGCAGTACTTC.

The sample holds one count of this clone. The chain links TRBV19 to TRBJ1-5; no firm D call. The germline V gene encodes CDR1 LNHDA and CDR2 SQIVND (reference sequence). The CDR3 extends over 13 amino acids. The V end was cut by 5 bases, the J end by 4 bases, with 9 bases between. The CDR3 region has the DNA TGTGCCAGTAGTCCCGGGATAAATCAGCCCCAGCATTTT. It yields the protein CASSPGINQPQHF.

The chain recombines TRBV29-1 with TRBJ2-1; D not certain. Germline V gene data show CDR1 as SQVTM and CDR2 as ANQGSEA. The V end was cut by 6 bases, the J end by 12 bases, with 21 bases between. This CDR3 is built from 13 residues. CDR3 bases: TGCAGCGTGACCTCTCGGATGGCAATCGGGCAGTTCTTC. Its translation is CSVTSRMAIGQFF.

This clone has only one observation. The rearrangement uses TRBV19 and TRBJ2-6, with D tentatively TRBD1 or TRBD2 (5 bases each). V gave up 3 bases and J gave up 0 bases, with 18 bases separating them. This CDR3 is built from 19 residues. Germline V gene sequence: CDR1 LNHDA, CDR2 SQIVND (reference sequence). In DNA, the CDR3 is TGTGCCAGTAGTATGTTAAGGGGACCAGCCTCCTCTGGGGCCAACGTCCTGACTTTC. It codes for CASSMLRGPASSGANVLTF.

This chain links TRBV18 with TRBJ2-5; tentative D call: TRBD1 (5 bases). Germline V gene data show CDR1 as KGHSH and CDR2 as LQKENI. This CDR3 is 14 amino acids long. Trimming removed 0 bases from V and 0 bases from J, with 5 bases in between. For the CDR3, the DNA is TGTGCCAGCTCACCACCGGACAACCAAGAGACCCAGTACTTC. As protein: CASSPPDNQETQYF. The full variable domain, in which reference TRBV18 and TRBJ2-5 provide the parts outside the CDR3, is NAGVMQNPRHLVRRRGQEARLRCSPMKGHSHVYWYRQLPEEGLKFMVYLQKENIIDESGMPKERFSAEFPKEGPSILRIQQVVRGDSAAYFCASSPPDNQETQYFGPGTRLLVL.

The V and J genes are TRBV10-3 and TRBJ2-2; D is unresolved. Deletions cut 6 bases from V and 0 bases from J, with 8 bases between. This CDR3 contains 14 residues. The germline V gene has CDR1 ENHRY and CDR2 SYGVKD. In DNA form, the CDR3 reads TGTGCCATCAGGTTGAGTTCGAACACCGGGGAGCTGTTTTTT. This translates into CAIRLSSNTGELFF.

The chain joins TRBV2 to TRBJ2-5; perhaps TRBD1 as D (7 bases). This CDR3 is built from 14 residues. The V and J ends lost 2 bases and 4 bases respectively, with 11 bases between them. Germline loops: CDR1 SNHLY, CDR2 FYNNEI. As DNA, the CDR3 is TGTGCCAGCAGTGAACAGGGGGGCGGAGAGACCCAGTACTTC. Translation gives CASSEQGGGETQYF.

The CDR3, as DNA: TGCGCCAGCAGCCAAGATTATGCAGCGGGGGGGCTTAGCGAGCAGTACTTC. This translates into CASSQDYAAGGLSEQYF. The chain couples TRBV4-3 to TRBJ2-7; 10 bases match TRBD2. V lost 0 bases to trimming and J lost 6 bases; unmatched junction nucleotides: 11. Germline CDR1 and CDR2: LGHNA and YSLEER. CDR3 length: 17 amino acids.

J is TRBJ1-1 and V is TRBV12-5, with unresolved D. V was pared by 7 bases and J by 0 bases, with 21 bases between. CDR1 LGHNT and CDR2 FRNRAP come from the germline V gene. This CDR3 contains 17 residues. The CDR3 DNA reads as TGTGCTAGTGCCCCCTCCGCAAGGCGGATCATGAACACTGAAGCTTTCTTT. It yields the protein CASAPSARRIMNTEAFF. Combining the CDR3 with reference TRBV12-5 and TRBJ1-1 gives the whole variable domain DARVTQTPRHKVTEMGQEVTMRCQPILGHNTVFWYRQTMMQGLELLAYFRNRAPLDDSGMPKDRFSAEMPDATLATLKIQPSEPRDSAVYFCASAPSARRIMNTEAFFGQGTRLTVV.